This TCR beta chain was captured by sequencing in a study of CD8+ T cells in alopecia areata. General study points: Across lesional scalp, and particularly alopecia totalis/universalis, clonality surpassed that of normal scalp.

V dropped 6 bases and J dropped 12 bases, with 15 bases sitting between them. The germline V gene encodes CDR1 SQVTM and CDR2 ANQGSEA. The CDR3 consists of 11 residues. Points on this clone: Its antigen is currently unknown.

As for treatment: oral pan-JAK inhibitor, 5-10 mg twice daily. Alopecia areata patients had lesional scalp punch biopsies and peripheral blood taken from them. RNA extraction was followed by reverse transcription into cDNA, which acted as the sequencing template. Produced via immunoSEQ multiplex PCR; TCRdb's table is partial and in-frame only. The sample lists about 190,000 clones, roughly 66% occurring once. The starting material was CD4+ T cells sorted from blood, obtained at week 24, from a patient treated with tofacitinib. The chain has TRBV29-1 and TRBJ2-1; no clear D. This sequence originates from a human donor with alopecia areata. The CDR3 DNA is TGCAGCGTCCTCTCCGGTCAACTGCAGTTCTTC. Protein: CSVLSGQLQFF.